This T cell receptor beta chain was sequenced for a study of blood T cell repertoires in COVID-19. At the level of the study: The analysed material was cDNA or gDNA that came from T cells, B-cell-depleted T cells, or PBMCs.

Per the original data handling: For nucleated cells, counts were estimated from reference gene primer amplification. The protocol was immunoSEQ multiplex PCR, while the TCRdb copy is restricted to in-frame clones and leaves out a portion. For V, J and clone size, that table is used; D and trimming come from the DNA. The sample holds roughly 390,000 clones, 85% seen once. The germline CDR1 and CDR2 sequences are SGHTA and FQGNSA. This CDR3 comprises 18 residues. Deletions cut 4 bases from V and 4 bases from J, with 24 bases between. This receptor was identified in a woman between 18 and 29 years old with acute or convalescent COVID-19. The chain uses TRBV7-2 and TRBJ2-3, with D tentatively TRBD1 (6 bases). Sample: peripheral blood. The CDR3 is CASSSPTTRTDGADTQYF. CDR3 nucleotide sequence: TGTGCCAGCAGCTCCCCTACCACCCGGACAGACGGGGCAGATACGCAGTATTTT.